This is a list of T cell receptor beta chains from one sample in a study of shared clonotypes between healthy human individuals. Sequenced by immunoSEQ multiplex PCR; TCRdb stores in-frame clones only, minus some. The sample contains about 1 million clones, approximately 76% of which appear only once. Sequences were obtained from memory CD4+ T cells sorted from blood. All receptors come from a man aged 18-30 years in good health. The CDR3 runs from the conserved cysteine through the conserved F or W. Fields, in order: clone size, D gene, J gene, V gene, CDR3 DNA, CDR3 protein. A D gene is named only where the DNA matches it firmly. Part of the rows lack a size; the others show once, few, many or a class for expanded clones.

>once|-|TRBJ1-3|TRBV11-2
TGTGCCAGCAGCTCCCCCCTAAGGGGGTCTGGAAACACCATATATTTT
CASSSPLRGSGNTIYF
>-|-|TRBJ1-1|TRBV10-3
TGTGCCATCAGTAAACCGGGAGACAACACTGAAGCTTTCTTT
CAISKPGDNTEAFF
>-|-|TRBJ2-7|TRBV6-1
TGTGCCAGCAGTACTCGATCCACAGGGTACGAGCAGTACTTC
CASSTRSTGYEQYF
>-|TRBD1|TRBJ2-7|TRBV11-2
TGTGCCAGCAGCGGGACAGGAGGTGCCTACGAGCAGTACTTC
CASSGTGGAYEQYF
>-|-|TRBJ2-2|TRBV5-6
TGTGCCAGCAGCTTCGCCAACATGTTCACCGGGGAGCTGTTTTTT
CASSFANMFTGELFF
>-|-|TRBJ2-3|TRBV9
TGTGCCAGCAGCGTAGGGAGTTACTGGGGAGATACGCAGTATTTT
CASSVGSYWGDTQYF
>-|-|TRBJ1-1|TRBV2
TGTGCCAGCGCCTGGGGGGAGAACACTGAAGCTTTCTTT
CASAWGENTEAFF
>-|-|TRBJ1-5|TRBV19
TGTGCCGCCGGACTGGGCAATCAGCCCCAGCATTTT
CAAGLGNQPQHF
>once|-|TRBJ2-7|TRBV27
TGTGCCAGCAGTTCGACTCCGGGACTCCTCTCCTACGAGCAGTACTTC
CASSSTPGLLSYEQYF
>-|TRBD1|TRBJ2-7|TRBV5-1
TGCGCCAGCAGCCCGGACAGGGGGCTTGGCGAGCAGTACTTC
CASSPDRGLGEQYF
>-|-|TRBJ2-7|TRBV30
TGTGCCTGGAGTAGAGGAGCTTACGAGCAGTACTTC
CAWSRGAYEQYF
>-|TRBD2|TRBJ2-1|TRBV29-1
TGCAGCGTCTACAGGGTAGGGGTAGCGGGGGACAAGGAGCAGTTCTTC
CSVYRVGVAGDKEQFF
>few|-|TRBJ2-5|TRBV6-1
TGTGCCAGCAGGGCTGGGACGGGGGAAGAGACCCAGTACTTC
CASRAGTGEETQYF
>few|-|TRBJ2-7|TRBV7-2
TGTGCCAGCAGCTCCGTGGGACTTTCCTACGAGCAGTACTTC
CASSSVGLSYEQYF
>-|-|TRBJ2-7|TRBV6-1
TGTGCCAGCAGTGAAGTAAGAAGGGACGAGCAGTACTTC
CASSEVRRDEQYF